A single T cell receptor (beta chain) is shown here with its context. These data are taken from a study of blood T cell repertoires in COVID-19. Study summary: The study drew acute and convalescent COVID-19 samples from the United States, Italy and Spain. T cells, B-cell-depleted T cells, or PBMCs supplied cDNA or gDNA.

CDR1 and CDR2 (germline): LGHNT, FRNRAP. The ends were cut back, 7 bases at V and 5 bases at J, with 11 bases in the middle. The CDR3 covers 12 residues. Measured with immunoSEQ multiplex PCR; TCRdb has only the in-frame clones, and not every one. Of roughly 200,000 clones in the sample, around nine tenths are singletons; the top ten hold 1.5% to 2%. The specimen sequenced was peripheral blood. The chain links TRBV12-5 to TRBJ1-1, with D unresolved. This TCR derives from a man between 18 and 35 years old with active or convalescent COVID-19. CDR3 loop: CASEGRRTEAFF. CDR3 nucleotides: TGTGCTAGTGAGGGCAGGAGGACTGAAGCTTTCTTT.